The clone carrying this T cell receptor beta chain was seen at least ten times. Its antigen is unidentified. This sample stems from a study of neurological immune-mediated disorders. Study-level findings and limits: The absence of any CDR3 amino acid sequence shared by expanded clones across subjects suggests that repertoires were private in all groups.

Where libraries were unsorted, they were derived from 2 million PBMCs stored at -80 degrees C. The CDR3 runs 17 residues. The V end lost 7 bases, the J end lost 0 bases, and 16 bases lay between the germline ends. A 10-nucleotide random UMI tagged transcripts in template-switch 5'RACE cDNA synthesis. TCRdb re-called the 5' RACE reads through MiXCR, storing one row per CDR3 protein. The sample carries 65,000 to 95,000 distinct CDR3 sequences, roughly 4.8% recorded once. The sample was PBMCs. This sequence joins TRBV12-3 or TRBV12-4 and TRBJ1-6; D is unclear. The source is a woman in her thirties with multiple sclerosis. The CDR3 DNA sequence: TGTGCCAGCACTCTTCGTATTCTGGGCTCCTATAATTCACCCCTCCACTTT. It translates to CASTLRILGSYNSPLHF.